The subject of this entry is one TCR beta chain. Its antigen is currently unknown. Time point: cycle 4 day 1 (C4D1), after around six weeks of nivolumab. Every patient experienced relapse after autologous stem cell transplantation, and brentuximab vedotin exposure varied. These data originate in a study of PD-1 blockade in classical Hodgkin lymphoma. As for the study in general: With a 2-week interval, patients received intravenous nivolumab at 3 mg/kg.

General observations from the study: Diversity similar to that of newly diagnosed patients was seen at baseline in complete responders. Anyone who began nivolumab under 1 year after ASCT was excluded.

Some clones are missing from TCRdb's copy, which holds only in-frame ones; the method was immunoSEQ multiplex PCR. The table lists just under 40,000 clones, more than 60% of them singletons. Sequencing was performed on peripheral blood mononuclear cells (PBMCs), taken before the fourth cycle of nivolumab. The receptor was isolated from a human donor with classical Hodgkin lymphoma.

CDR3: CASNGRQGFDEQYF. CDR3 nucleotides: TGTGCCAGCAACGGACGACAGGGTTTCGACGAGCAGTACTTC. V and J are TRBV2 and TRBJ2-7, with 7 positions matching TRBD1. Looked up from germline, CDR1 is SNHLY and CDR2 is FYNNEI. This CDR3 comprises 14 residues. The J segment lost 5 bases and the V segment lost 7 bases, leaving 11 bases of the junction unmatched. Filled out from reference TRBV2 and TRBJ2-7, the complete variable domain reads EPEVTQTPSHQVTQMGQEVILRCVPISNHLYFYWYRQILGQKVEFLVSFYNNEISEKSEIFDDQFSVERPDGSNFTLKIRSTKLEDSAMYFCASNGRQGFDEQYFGPGTRLTVT.